This T cell receptor (beta chain) was retrieved from a study of diagnostic markers for celiac disease (dated by TCRdb to the early 2020s). No count is recorded, but by frequency this clonotype is medium-sized (0.01 to 0.1%). What this receptor recognizes is not known. Data came from an Illumina MiSeq. After reprocessing by TCRdb, each CDR3 protein sequence is one entry, and no DNA is given. The sample table holds about 5,000 distinct CDR3 sequences. Under 7% of the sample lies in the top ten. The CDR3, cysteine through phenylalanine, is 16 amino acids long. No DNA was logged. CDR1 and CDR2 are drawn from the germline V gene: SGHTA, FQGNSA.

The receptor's source is a human donor. This table probably holds off-target reads from a library built for another chain. The sample comprised either unsorted cells or a sorted T cell fraction (not recorded which). The chain was built from TRBV7-2 and TRBJ2-1; TCRdb designates TRBD2, a call that cannot be tested without DNA. This receptor carries the CDR3 CASSKGTPALSNEQFF.